The 6 T cell receptor beta chains below all came from one sample that was sequenced in a study of blood T cell repertoires in COVID-19. TCRdb keeps only in-frame clones here, not all; method: immunoSEQ multiplex PCR. The table has just under 80,000 clones, about 80% seen once. The sequencing input was peripheral blood. The receptors were sampled from a woman in her seventies with acute or convalescent COVID-19.

CDR3 in DNA: TGTGCCAGCAGAGCCGGGACAGGGGAAGCTTTCTTT. It is translated as CASRAGTGEAFF. The chain recombines TRBV12-3 or TRBV12-4 with TRBJ1-1; the match to TRBD1 covers 9 bases. V gave up 6 bases and J gave up 8 bases; unmatched junction bases: 4. CDR3 size: 12 residues.

The J gene is TRBJ1-2, the V gene TRBV4-2, with TRBD1 matching over 7 bases. The CDR3 extends over 22 amino acids. Per germline, CDR1 LGHNA and CDR2 YNFKEQ. The trim removed 1 base at V and 5 bases at J, leaving 28 bases unmatched. The CDR3 sequence is CASSQGGQDGVQSVRWSYGYTF. CDR3 sequence (DNA): TGTGCCAGCAGCCAAGGAGGACAGGACGGGGTGCAGTCGGTCCGGTGGTCGTATGGCTACACCTTC.

The rearrangement joins TRBV20-1 to TRBJ1-4; no firm D call. The CDR3 covers 15 residues. From germline, CDR1 is DFQATT and CDR2 SNEGSKA (reference sequence). Trimming cost V 3 bases and J 5 bases, with 16 bases left between them. The CDR3 DNA sequence: TGCAGTGCTAGTTTTCCCGGGTCGGGGAATGAAAAACTGTTTTTT. Encoded protein: CSASFPGSGNEKLFF.

V and J are TRBV19 and TRBJ1-1; 7 bases align to TRBD1. The CDR3 has 18 residues. With V trimmed by 7 bases and J by 2 bases, 19 bases remained unmatched. Germline-derived CDR1 and CDR2 are LNHDA and SQIVND (reference sequence). In DNA, the CDR3 is TGTGCCAGTAATAAGGTACGAGGGGGCGTCAGAGAAAACACTGAAGCTTTCTTT. The encoded protein is CASNKVRGGVRENTEAFF.

This rearrangement joins TRBV5-1 to TRBJ2-1; 7 bases fit TRBD2. There are 15 residues in the CDR3. Per the germline V gene, CDR1 is SGHRS and CDR2 is YFSETQ. The V gene end was trimmed by 6 bases and the J gene end by 5 bases; junction bases not matched to a gene: 11. CDR3 nucleotides: TGCGCCAGCACCCTGGTTAGCGGGTGGGACAATGAGCAGTTCTTC. It encodes CASTLVSGWDNEQFF. The whole variable domain, filled in from reference TRBV5-1 and TRBJ2-1, reads KAGVTQTPRYLIKTRGQQVTLSCSPISGHRSVSWYQQTPGQGLQFLFEYFSETQRNKGNFPGRFSGRQFSNSRSEMNVSTLELGDSALYLCASTLVSGWDNEQFFGPGTRLTVL.

This chain joins TRBV20-1 and TRBJ1-2; 8 bases fit TRBD1. The CDR3 loop spans 12 amino acids. The germline CDR1 and CDR2 sequences are DFQATT and SNEGSKA (reference sequence). Trimming cost V 3 bases and J 8 bases; bases outside gene matches: 5. The CDR3 DNA follows: TGCAGTGCTAGTCAGGGGGCAGCGGGCTACACCTTC. This sequence encodes CSASQGAAGYTF.